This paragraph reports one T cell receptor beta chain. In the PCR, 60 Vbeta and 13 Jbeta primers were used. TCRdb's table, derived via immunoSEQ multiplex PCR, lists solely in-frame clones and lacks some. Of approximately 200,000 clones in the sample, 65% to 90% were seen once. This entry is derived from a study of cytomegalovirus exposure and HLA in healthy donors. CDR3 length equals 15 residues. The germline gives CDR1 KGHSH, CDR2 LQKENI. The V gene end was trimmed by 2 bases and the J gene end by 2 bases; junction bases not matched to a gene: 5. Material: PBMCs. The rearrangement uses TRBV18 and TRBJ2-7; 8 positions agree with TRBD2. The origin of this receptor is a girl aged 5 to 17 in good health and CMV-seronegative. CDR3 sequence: CASSPGVGGAYEQYF. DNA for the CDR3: TGTGCCAGCTCACCAGGGGTCGGGGGGGCCTACGAGCAGTACTTC.